These T cell receptor beta chains were read from a single sample in a study of blood T cell repertoires in COVID-19. This table comes from immunoSEQ multiplex PCR, and its TCRdb copy is limited to in-frame clones, with some not included. The sample consists of roughly 120,000 clones, about nine tenths of them appearing once. Sample: peripheral blood. These receptors came from a human donor in a cohort sampled during active COVID-19. Each CDR3 is given with its conserved first and last residue. The order of the fields is V gene, J gene, clone size, D gene, CDR3 DNA, CDR3 protein. A D gene is named only where the DNA matches it firmly. Part of the rows lack a size; the others show once, few, many or a class for expanded clones.

v_gene: TRBV15; j_gene: TRBJ1-1; abundance: once; d_gene: NA; CDR3nt: TGTGCCACCAGCAGAGATCGTACCGCGGGCCAGGGGACTGAAGCTTTCTTT; CDR3aa: CATSRDRTAGQGTEAFF
v_gene: TRBV6-6; j_gene: TRBJ1-2; abundance: NA; d_gene: NA; CDR3nt: TGTGCCAGCATAATGGGCGATCAATCCTATGGCTACACCTTC; CDR3aa: CASIMGDQSYGYTF
v_gene: TRBV7-8; j_gene: TRBJ2-7; abundance: NA; d_gene: NA; CDR3nt: TGTGCCAGCAGCCTTAGCGATCGATCCTACGAGCAGTACTTC; CDR3aa: CASSLSDRSYEQYF
v_gene: TRBV7-8; j_gene: TRBJ1-5; abundance: NA; d_gene: NA; CDR3nt: TGTGCCAGCAGCTTGGCGGGAGATCAGCCCCAGCATTTT; CDR3aa: CASSLAGDQPQHF
v_gene: TRBV4-1; j_gene: TRBJ1-4; abundance: NA; d_gene: TRBD1; CDR3nt: TGCGCCAGCAGCAGTCGAGGGACAGTGGATGAAAAACTGTTTTTT; CDR3aa: CASSSRGTVDEKLFF
v_gene: TRBV6-6; j_gene: TRBJ2-1; abundance: NA; d_gene: TRBD1; CDR3nt: TGTGCCAGCAGTTCCCGACAGGGGAGCCAGGAGCAGTTCTTC; CDR3aa: CASSSRQGSQEQFF
v_gene: TRBV7-6; j_gene: TRBJ2-7; abundance: NA; d_gene: TRBD2; CDR3nt: TGTGCCAGCAGCCCCGGGACTAGCGGGCCGGAGGAGCAGTACTTC; CDR3aa: CASSPGTSGPEEQYF
v_gene: TRBV5-5; j_gene: TRBJ2-3; abundance: NA; d_gene: TRBD1; CDR3nt: TGTGCCAGCAGCCTTCAGGGGGTCGGCACAGATACGCAGTATTTT; CDR3aa: CASSLQGVGTDTQYF
v_gene: TRBV7-2; j_gene: TRBJ2-2; abundance: NA; d_gene: NA; CDR3nt: TGTGCCAGCAGCTTAGCCCGGGGGGCTCTCACCGGGGAGCTGTTTTTT; CDR3aa: CASSLARGALTGELFF
v_gene: TRBV27; j_gene: TRBJ2-7; abundance: NA; d_gene: NA; CDR3nt: TGTGCCAGCAGTTGGGGGGAGGCCTCCTACGAGCAGTACTTC; CDR3aa: CASSWGEASYEQYF
v_gene: TRBV6-5; j_gene: TRBJ2-1; abundance: NA; d_gene: TRBD2; CDR3nt: TGTGCCAGCAGCCTAGCGGGAGGAACCTACAATGAGCAGTTCTTC; CDR3aa: CASSLAGGTYNEQFF
v_gene: TRBV10-2; j_gene: TRBJ2-1; abundance: NA; d_gene: TRBD2; CDR3nt: TGCGCCAGCAGTGAGCCCGCTAGCGGGGGGAGCTATGAGCAGTTCTTC; CDR3aa: CASSEPASGGSYEQFF
v_gene: TRBV19; j_gene: TRBJ2-7; abundance: NA; d_gene: NA; CDR3nt: TGTGCCAGTTCCCCAAGCGCCGGGGAGGTCTACGAGCAGTACTTC; CDR3aa: CASSPSAGEVYEQYF
v_gene: TRBV21-1; j_gene: TRBJ2-1; abundance: NA; d_gene: NA; CDR3nt: TGTGCCACTAAGAGACAGGGAGTAGTCAATGAGCAGTTCTTC; CDR3aa: CATKRQGVVNEQFF
v_gene: TRBV7-9; j_gene: TRBJ1-2; abundance: NA; d_gene: NA; CDR3nt: TGTGCCAGCAGCTTAGGAGGATCCAGGGGCTATGGCTACACCTTC; CDR3aa: CASSLGGSRGYGYTF
v_gene: TRBV4-1; j_gene: TRBJ2-1; abundance: NA; d_gene: TRBD1; CDR3nt: TGCGCCAGCAGCCAATCCCGAGGATTAGGAGGACAGGGGATACATGAGCAGTTCTTC; CDR3aa: CASSQSRGLGGQGIHEQFF
v_gene: TRBV27; j_gene: TRBJ1-1; abundance: NA; d_gene: NA; CDR3nt: TGTGCCACCAAGAGAGGGTGGGATCGAGACACTGAAGCTTTCTTT; CDR3aa: CATKRGWDRDTEAFF
v_gene: TRBV7-3; j_gene: TRBJ1-5; abundance: NA; d_gene: NA; CDR3nt: TGTGCCAGCAGCCAGGCGGGAACAAATCAGCCCCAGCATTTT; CDR3aa: CASSQAGTNQPQHF
v_gene: TRBV9; j_gene: TRBJ2-5; abundance: NA; d_gene: NA; CDR3nt: TGTGCCAGCAGCGTAGAGGCGCGGAATTTGGAGACCCAGTACTTC; CDR3aa: CASSVEARNLETQYF
v_gene: TRBV5-1; j_gene: TRBJ1-1; abundance: NA; d_gene: NA; CDR3nt: TGCGCCAGCAGCTTGGTCGCTCAGGGTGCGCCAATGGCTTTCTTT; CDR3aa: CASSLVAQGAPMAFF
v_gene: TRBV2; j_gene: TRBJ2-4; abundance: NA; d_gene: TRBD2; CDR3nt: TGTGCCAGCAGTACGGCCGGGACTAGCGGCACCTTAGCCAAAAACATTCAGTACTTC; CDR3aa: CASSTAGTSGTLAKNIQYF
v_gene: TRBV2; j_gene: TRBJ2-3; abundance: NA; d_gene: NA; CDR3nt: TGTGCCAGCAGTGCGTTGGATACGCAGTATTTT; CDR3aa: CASSALDTQYF
v_gene: TRBV27; j_gene: TRBJ2-3; abundance: NA; d_gene: TRBD2; CDR3nt: TGTGCCAGCAGGTCCCTAGGAAGCGGGAGGTGGGCAGATACGCAGTATTTT; CDR3aa: CASRSLGSGRWADTQYF
v_gene: TRBV5-1; j_gene: TRBJ2-7; abundance: NA; d_gene: NA; CDR3nt: TGCGCCAGCAGCCCACTCAGACAGAACGAGCAGTACTTC; CDR3aa: CASSPLRQNEQYF
v_gene: TRBV27; j_gene: TRBJ1-2; abundance: once; d_gene: TRBD1; CDR3nt: TGTGCCAGCAGTACTCCGGACAGGGGAGGCGGCTACACCTTC; CDR3aa: CASSTPDRGGGYTF
v_gene: TRBV11-2; j_gene: TRBJ2-5; abundance: once; d_gene: TRBD2; CDR3nt: TGTGCCAGCAGCCTGGGCGCGGGGGTCTTGGAGACCCAGTACTTC; CDR3aa: CASSLGAGVLETQYF
v_gene: TRBV4-1; j_gene: TRBJ2-3; abundance: NA; d_gene: TRBD1; CDR3nt: TGCGCCAGCAGCCAAGACAATACAGGGGGTAACACAGATACGCAGTATTTT; CDR3aa: CASSQDNTGGNTDTQYF
v_gene: TRBV9; j_gene: TRBJ1-1; abundance: once; d_gene: TRBD1; CDR3nt: TGTGCCAGCAGCGTTGGGGACAGAATGAACACTGAAGCTTTCTTT; CDR3aa: CASSVGDRMNTEAFF
v_gene: TRBV13; j_gene: TRBJ2-5; abundance: NA; d_gene: NA; CDR3nt: TGTGCCAGCAGCTACGGAGGGAAAGAGACCCAGTACTTC; CDR3aa: CASSYGGKETQYF
v_gene: TRBV28; j_gene: TRBJ2-3; abundance: NA; d_gene: NA; CDR3nt: TGTGCCAGCAGTTTATCCGGTCCCACAGATACGCAGTATTTT; CDR3aa: CASSLSGPTDTQYF
v_gene: TRBV4-2; j_gene: TRBJ2-1; abundance: NA; d_gene: TRBD2; CDR3nt: TGTGCCAGCAGCCAAGAGACTAGCGGGAACAATGAGCAGTTCTTC; CDR3aa: CASSQETSGNNEQFF
v_gene: TRBV10-3; j_gene: TRBJ2-2; abundance: NA; d_gene: TRBD1; CDR3nt: TGTGCCATCAGTATGGACAGGCCCGGGGAGCTGTTTTTT; CDR3aa: CAISMDRPGELFF
v_gene: TRBV4-1; j_gene: TRBJ1-2; abundance: NA; d_gene: NA; CDR3nt: TGCGCCAGCAGCCAAGAGTACGCTACAGGGACGTTATATGGCTACACCTTC; CDR3aa: CASSQEYATGTLYGYTF